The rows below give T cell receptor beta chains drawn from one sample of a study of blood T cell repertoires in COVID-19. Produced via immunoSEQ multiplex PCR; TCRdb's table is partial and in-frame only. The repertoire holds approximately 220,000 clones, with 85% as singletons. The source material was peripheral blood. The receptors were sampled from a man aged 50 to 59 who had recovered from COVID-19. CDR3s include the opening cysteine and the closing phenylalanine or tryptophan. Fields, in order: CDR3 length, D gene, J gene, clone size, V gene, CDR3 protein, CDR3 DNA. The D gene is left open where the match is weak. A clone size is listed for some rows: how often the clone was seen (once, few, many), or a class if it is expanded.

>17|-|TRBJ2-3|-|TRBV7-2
CASSHFVGRASADTQYF
TGTGCCAGCAGTCACTTCGTCGGCAGGGCCTCCGCAGATACGCAGTATTTT
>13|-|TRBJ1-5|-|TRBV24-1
CATSDSGNQPQHF
TGTGCCACCAGTGATTCTGGCAATCAGCCCCAGCATTTT
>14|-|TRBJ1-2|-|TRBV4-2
CASSQAMTGYGYTF
TGTGCCAGCAGCCAAGCTATGACAGGCTATGGCTACACCTTC
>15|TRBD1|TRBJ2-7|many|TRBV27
CASSPTADRGREQYF
TGTGCCAGCAGCCCTACAGCAGACAGGGGGCGGGAGCAGTACTTC
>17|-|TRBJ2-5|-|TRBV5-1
CASSLSLMEGLEETQYF
TGCGCCAGCAGCCTCTCCCTAATGGAGGGACTGGAGGAGACCCAGTACTTC
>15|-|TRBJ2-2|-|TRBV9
CASSVVPGYTGELFF
TGTGCCAGCAGCGTAGTCCCAGGGTACACCGGGGAGCTGTTTTTT
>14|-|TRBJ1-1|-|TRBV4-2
CASSQERVNTEAFF
TGTGCCAGCAGCCAAGAGCGAGTGAACACTGAAGCTTTCTTT
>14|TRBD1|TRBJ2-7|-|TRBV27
CASRRTGGSYEQYF
TGTGCCAGCAGGAGGACAGGGGGCTCCTACGAGCAGTACTTC
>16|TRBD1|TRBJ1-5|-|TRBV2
CASSELGQGVGQPQHF
TGTGCCAGCAGTGAGCTGGGACAGGGAGTCGGTCAGCCCCAGCATTTT
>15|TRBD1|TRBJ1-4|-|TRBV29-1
CSAWTGDATNEKLFF
TGCAGCGCTTGGACAGGGGACGCAACTAATGAAAAACTGTTTTTT
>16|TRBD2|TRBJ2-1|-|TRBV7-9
CASSWMGEGPYNEQFF
TGTGCCAGCAGCTGGATGGGGGAGGGCCCGTACAATGAGCAGTTCTTC
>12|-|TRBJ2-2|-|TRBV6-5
CASSKETGELFF
TGTGCCAGCAGTAAGGAGACCGGGGAGCTGTTTTTT
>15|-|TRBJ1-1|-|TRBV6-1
CASSEGERGRTEAFF
TGTGCCAGCAGTGAAGGGGAAAGGGGAAGGACTGAAGCTTTCTTT
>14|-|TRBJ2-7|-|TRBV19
CASSVARVGYEQYF
TGTGCCAGTAGTGTAGCCAGGGTCGGCTACGAGCAGTACTTC